Below are 10 T cell receptor beta chains sequenced from a single sample in a study of cytomegalovirus exposure and HLA in healthy donors. Primers: 60 Vbeta forward and 13 Jbeta reverse. The data were produced by immunoSEQ multiplex PCR, yet TCRdb's version contains in-frame clones alone and is incomplete. The sample includes 60,000 to 80,000 clones, approximately 67% seen only once; the top ten take about 3%. Sequencing input: PBMCs. The origin of the receptors is a man aged 25-45 years in good health and CMV-seronegative.

This clone has just a few counts. The same CDR3 also results from other DNA sequences found in this sample. The V gene is TRBV6-5, the J gene TRBJ2-3, with D perhaps matching TRBD2 (5 bases). The V gene's germline CDR1 is MNHEY and CDR2 SVGAGI. CDR3 size: 13 residues. Trimming left V 2 bases short and J 3 bases short, with 6 bases between. In DNA form, the CDR3 reads TGTGCCAGCAGTTACCCGGGAACAGATACGCAGTATTTT. This codes for CASSYPGTDTQYF.

This clone was found once. Here the CDR3 DNA reads TGTGCCAGCAGCTTGTTAATTGGGACTAGCTTTTATGAGCAGTTCTTC. Its protein product is CASSLLIGTSFYEQFF. The chain has TRBV5-8 and TRBJ2-1; 9 nucleotides align to TRBD2. This CDR3 has 16 residues. Germline-derived CDR1 and CDR2 are SGHTS and YDEGEE. V lost 1 base, J lost 8 bases, and 10 bases stayed unmatched.

The rearrangement joins TRBV10-3 to TRBJ2-2; a possible D gene is TRBD1 (6 bases). CDR3 length: 17 amino acids. Trimming took 8 bases from V and 1 from J, leaving 20 bases between them. Germline assignment: CDR1 ENHRY and CDR2 SYGVKD. This chain's CDR3 is CAIPLAEGVENTGELFF. The CDR3 DNA is TGTGCCATCCCATTGGCAGAGGGGGTGGAGAACACCGGGGAGCTGTTTTTT.

This sequence joins TRBV9 and TRBJ1-5, with 10 bases aligning to TRBD1. This CDR3 contains 15 residues. Germline V gene sequence: CDR1 SGDLS, CDR2 YYNGEE. V trimming: 4 bases; J trimming: 9 bases; junction bases outside the gene matches: 10. The CDR3 loop reads CASSPMGTGDWPQHF. In DNA form, the CDR3 reads TGTGCCAGCAGCCCCATGGGGACAGGGGATTGGCCCCAGCATTTT.

The chain carries TRBV25-1 and TRBJ1-2, with TRBD1 matching over 9 bases. In germline, CDR1 is MGHDK, CDR2 SYGVNS. CDR3 size: 16 residues. V dropped 1 base and J dropped 4; count of bases not matched to a gene: 7. The CDR3 bases are TGTGCCAGCAGTGAATCGTGGACAGGGGACACCTATGGCTACACCTTC. This gives the protein CASSESWTGDTYGYTF.

V usage is TRBV7-2 and J usage is TRBJ2-5, with 14 bases matching TRBD2. Germline V gene lookup returns CDR1 SGHTA and CDR2 FQGNSA. The V segment lost 4 bases and the J segment 7 bases; nucleotides outside the gene matches: 2. This CDR3 comprises 14 residues. The CDR3 loop is CASSSGTSGGTQYF. CDR3 DNA: TGTGCCAGCAGCTCCGGGACTAGCGGGGGGACCCAGTACTTC. The full variable domain, completed using reference TRBV7-2 and TRBJ2-5, is GAGVSQSPSNKVTEKGKDVELRCDPISGHTALYWYRQSLGQGLEFLIYFQGNSAPDKSGLPSDRFSAERTGGSVSTLTIQRTQQEDSAVYLCASSSGTSGGTQYFGPGTRLLVL.

This clone was observed a single time. V usage is TRBV9 and J usage is TRBJ1-1; D remains unclear. CDR1 is SGDLS, CDR2 YYNGEE, per germline. The V end lost 0 bases, the J end lost 0 bases, and 6 bases lay between the germline ends. The length of the CDR3 is 14 residues. The CDR3 reads CASSVDSMNTEAFF. The CDR3 nucleotides read TGTGCCAGCAGCGTAGACAGCATGAACACTGAAGCTTTCTTT.

The chain has TRBV11-1 and TRBJ2-5; D gene ambiguous. Germline V gene sequence: CDR1 SGHAT, CDR2 FQDESV (reference sequence). V lost 3 bases and J lost 3, with 5 bases in between. The CDR3 spans 12 residues. CDR3 nucleotide sequence: TGTGCCAGCAGCTTTCTAGAAGAGACCCAGTACTTC. This codes for CASSFLEETQYF.

This chain's CDR3 is CASSLTGVPYEQYF. The CDR3 region has the DNA TGTGCCAGCAGCTTGACAGGGGTTCCCTACGAGCAGTACTTC. V gene TRBV7-6 combines with J gene TRBJ2-7; the match to TRBD1 covers 8 bases. Germline CDR1 SGHVS, CDR2 FNYEAQ. This CDR3 region has 14 residues. V shed 3 bases and J 2 bases; nucleotides not matched to a gene: 3.

This clone was detected only a few times. The chain is built from TRBV6-5 and TRBJ1-5; no clear D gene. This CDR3 contains 13 residues. V lost 2 bases, J lost 9 bases, and 11 bases lay in between. CDR1 and CDR2 from the germline V gene are MNHEY and SVGAGI. The CDR3: CASSYRRGSPQHF. Written as DNA, the CDR3 is TGTGCCAGCAGTTACCGACGGGGTTCGCCCCAGCATTTT.